This T cell receptor (beta chain) was identified during a study of cytomegalovirus exposure and HLA in healthy donors. In its sample, this clone was seen once. Both 60 Vbeta primers and 13 Jbeta primers went into the PCR. Produced via immunoSEQ multiplex PCR; TCRdb's table is partial and in-frame only. The table has under 200,000 clones, roughly 77% seen once; the top ten hold about 1.9%. The clonotype originates from a woman between 18 and 29 years old in good health and CMV-seronegative. Material: PBMCs.

The CDR3 loop reads CASSEARGSWANTEAFF. In DNA, the CDR3 is TGTGCCAGCAGTGAAGCGCGCGGGAGTTGGGCGAACACTGAAGCTTTCTTT. The chain is built from TRBV6-1 and TRBJ1-1; D remains unclear. The V end lost 0 bases, the J end lost 1 base, and 15 bases lay between the germline ends. Germline CDR1 reads MNHNS; CDR2 reads SASEGT. The CDR3 runs 17 residues.